One T cell receptor (beta chain) is described in this entry. The data belong to a study of blood T cell repertoires in COVID-19. The overall study: Italy, Spain and the United States were the sources of the convalescent and acute COVID-19 samples.

Clones were sequenced by immunoSEQ multiplex PCR, and TCRdb holds only the in-frame ones, with some missing. Of 50,000 to 65,000 clones in the sample, roughly 74% were seen once. The origin of this receptor is a woman of 80 years or more with acute or convalescent COVID-19. Sequenced sample: peripheral blood.

CDR3 sequence (DNA): TGTGCCACCAGCAGAGATCTGGCTAGCGGGGGGGAGACCCAGTACTTC. Translation: CATSRDLASGGETQYF. The chain carries TRBV15 and TRBJ2-5; the match to TRBD2 covers 11 bases. In germline, CDR1 is LNHNV, CDR2 YYDKDF (reference sequence). The CDR3 totals 16 residues. Trimming took 0 bases from V and 5 from J; bases not matched to a gene: 5.